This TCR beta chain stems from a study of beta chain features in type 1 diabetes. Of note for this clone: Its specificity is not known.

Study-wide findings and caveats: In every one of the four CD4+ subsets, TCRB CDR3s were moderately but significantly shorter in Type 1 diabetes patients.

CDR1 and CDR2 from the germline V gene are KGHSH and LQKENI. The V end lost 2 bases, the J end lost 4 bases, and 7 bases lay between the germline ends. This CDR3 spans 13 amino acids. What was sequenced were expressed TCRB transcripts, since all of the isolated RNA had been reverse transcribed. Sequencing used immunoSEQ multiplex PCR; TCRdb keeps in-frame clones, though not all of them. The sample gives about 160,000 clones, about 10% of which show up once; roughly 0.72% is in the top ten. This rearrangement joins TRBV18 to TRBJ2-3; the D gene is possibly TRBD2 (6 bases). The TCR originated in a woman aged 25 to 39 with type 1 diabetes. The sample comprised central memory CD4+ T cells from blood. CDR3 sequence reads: CASSPGGPDTQYF. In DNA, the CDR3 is TGTGCCAGCTCACCAGGAGGGCCAGATACGCAGTATTTT.